One sample yielded the 32 T cell receptor beta chains listed below, sequenced in a study of identical twins listed by TCRdb under 2016. Libraries were built with 5' RACE. Reads for this sample came from an Illumina HiSeq 2000. Using fastp trimming at Q25 and MiXCR clonotype assembly, TCRdb reanalyzed the public sequencing data and kept in-frame beta chains. Each entry is one CDR3 protein sequence, shown with its most common DNA and genes. Here the sample has some 570,000 distinct CDR3 sequences; 20% to 25% occur a single time. The ten largest make up around 0.47% of the sample. The sample also formed part of further work on yellow fever vaccine responses in identical twins.

The specimen was CD4+ T cells sorted from blood. The receptors shown here come from a woman aged 18-29 years in good health.

This chain uses TRBV7-9 with TRBJ2-5; 9 bases are a match to TRBD1. The CDR3 sequence is 14 residues long. Trimming at V came to 5 bases and at J to 4 bases, leaving 5 bases not matched to a gene. Germline V CDR1 and CDR2: SEHNR, FQNEAQ (reference sequence). The CDR3 sequence is CASSPDRGVETQYF. CDR3 coding DNA: TGTGCCAGCAGCCCGGACAGGGGCGTAGAGACCCAGTACTTC. Filled out from reference TRBV7-9 and TRBJ2-5, the complete variable domain reads DTGVSQNPRHKITKRGQNVTFRCDPISEHNRLYWYRQTLGQGPEFLTYFQNEAQLEKSRLLSDRFSAERPKGSFSTLEIQRTEQGDSAMYLCASSPDRGVETQYFGPGTRLLVL.

This clonotype was detected a few times. The chain joins TRBV20-1 to TRBJ1-4; perhaps TRBD1 as D (5 bases). The CDR3 has 14 amino acids. Germline V gene data show CDR1 as DFQATT and CDR2 as SNEGSKA (reference sequence). V lost 3 bases to trimming and J lost 5 bases, with 13 bases between them. This CDR3 reads CSASPGGRNEKLFF. Here the CDR3 DNA reads TGCAGTGCTAGTCCCGGGGGTCGAAATGAAAAACTGTTTTTT.

This clonotype was seen only a few times. The DNA of the CDR3 is TGTGCCACCAGGGGACGGGGTGAGGGCGAGCAGTACTTC. Protein sequence: CATRGRGEGEQYF. J is TRBJ2-7 and V is TRBV24-1; perhaps D is TRBD1 or TRBD2 (5 bases each). The V gene's germline CDR1 is KGHDR and CDR2 SFDVKD. Trimming cost V 7 bases and J 6 bases, with 15 bases left between them. The CDR3 runs to 13 residues.

The chain employs TRBV5-1 and TRBJ1-6, with D possibly being TRBD1 (6 bases). This CDR3 has 15 amino acids. Germline CDR1 SGHRS, CDR2 YFSETQ. V dropped 7 bases and J dropped 8 bases, with 19 bases sitting between them. CDR3 in DNA: TGCGCCAGCTCGAGACAGGACTCTAGGGATTCACCCCTCCACTTT. This gives the protein CASSRQDSRDSPLHF.

This chain links TRBV6-1 with TRBJ2-1, with 10 bases fitting TRBD2. Germline-derived CDR1 and CDR2 are MNHNS and SASEGT. CDR3 size: 12 residues. V lost 5 bases, J lost 11 bases, and 3 bases stayed unmatched. CDR3 in amino acids: CASSFSGRQQFF. In DNA form, the CDR3 reads TGTGCCAGCAGTTTTAGCGGGAGGCAGCAGTTCTTC.

In this sample, this clonotype turned up a few times. CDR3 coding DNA: TGTGCTAGTGGTTTGCAGTACACCGGCGGGCACAATGAGCAGTTCTTC. Translation: CASGLQYTGGHNEQFF. The chain combines TRBV12-5 with TRBJ2-1; TRBD2 might be the D (5 bases). This CDR3 is 16 amino acids long. Germline assignment: CDR1 LGHNT and CDR2 FRNRAP. V gave up 2 bases and J gave up 5 bases, with 16 bases separating them.

This clonotype has more than one count but fewer than ten. The V and J genes are TRBV7-2 and TRBJ2-7, with a weak D call TRBD1 (5 bases). Germline V gives CDR1 SGHTA, CDR2 FQGNSA. There are 15 residues in the CDR3. V lost 4 bases to trimming and J lost 6 bases, with 19 bases between them. As DNA, the CDR3 is TGTGCCAGCAGCTCTCACGCGACAGCCCCCCGCGAGCAGTACTTC. This encodes CASSSHATAPREQYF.

This chain joins TRBV10-1 and TRBJ2-7; tentative D call: TRBD1 (6 bases). V lost 6 bases, J lost 2 bases, and 17 bases lay in between. Per the germline V gene, CDR1 is WNHNN and CDR2 is SYGVQD (reference sequence). This CDR3 contains 15 residues. Written as DNA, the CDR3 is TGCGCCAGCAGCCTACGGACACGGGACACCTACGAGCAGTACTTC. Residues: CASSLRTRDTYEQYF.

This clonotype was observed a few times. The rearrangement joins TRBV7-2 to TRBJ2-7; possibly TRBD2 for D (6 bases). Per germline, CDR1 SGHTA and CDR2 FQGNSA. The CDR3 length is 15 residues. Trimming took 1 base from V and 4 from J, leaving 14 bases between them. The CDR3 coding sequence is TGTGCCAGCAGCTTAGTGGGGGTAGCGGAATACGAGCAGTACTTC. Translating gives CASSLVGVAEYEQYF.

This clonotype showed up just a few times. The chain is built from TRBV6-1 and TRBJ2-1, with 12 bases lining up with TRBD2. This CDR3 spans 18 amino acids. The V and J ends lost 6 bases and 6 bases, in that order; junction bases with no gene match: 15. Germline-derived CDR1 and CDR2 are MNHNS and SASEGT. The CDR3 DNA is TGTGCCAGCAGCCTCTGGTCTGCGCTAGCGGGAGGGCTCAATGAGCAGTTCTTC. Translated, it gives CASSLWSALAGGLNEQFF.

This clonotype was counted at least ten times. V is TRBV12-3 or TRBV12-4 and J is TRBJ2-3; the match to TRBD1 covers 9 bases. The CDR3 runs 15 residues. V lost 1 base to trimming and J lost 1 base; unmatched junction nucleotides: 0. CDR3 residues: CASSLGTGGTDTQYF. DNA for the CDR3: TGTGCCAGCAGTTTAGGGACAGGGGGCACAGATACGCAGTATTTT.

The V gene is TRBV20-1, the J gene TRBJ2-5, with D tentatively TRBD2 (6 bases). CDR1 and CDR2 (germline): DFQATT, SNEGSKA (reference sequence). The germline V and J ends were trimmed by 3 bases and 5 bases, with 13 bases remaining between them. The length of the CDR3 is 13 residues. The CDR3 sequence: CSASPGVWETQYF. The CDR3 DNA sequence: TGCAGTGCTAGCCCGGGAGTATGGGAGACCCAGTACTTC.

The CDR3 region is CSARDAGWETQYF. DNA for the CDR3: TGCAGTGCTAGAGATGCAGGGTGGGAGACCCAGTACTTC. J is TRBJ2-5 and V is TRBV20-1; tentatively, D is TRBD1 (5 bases). CDR1 and CDR2 (germline): DFQATT, SNEGSKA (reference sequence). The length of the CDR3 is 13 residues. Trimming left V 0 bases short and J 5 bases short, with 10 bases between.

The rearrangement links TRBV2 to TRBJ2-7; D is unclear. V lost 6 bases and J 2 bases, leaving 14 bases between the germline ends. This CDR3 contains 14 residues. In germline, CDR1 is SNHLY, CDR2 FYNNEI. CDR3 amino acids: CASRDGAGAYEQYF. In DNA form, the CDR3 reads TGTGCCAGCAGGGACGGAGCTGGAGCCTACGAGCAGTACTTC. Full variable domain (missing parts from reference TRBV2 and TRBJ2-7): EPEVTQTPSHQVTQMGQEVILRCVPISNHLYFYWYRQILGQKVEFLVSFYNNEISEKSEIFDDQFSVERPDGSNFTLKIRSTKLEDSAMYFCASRDGAGAYEQYFGPGTRLTVT.

The rearrangement joins TRBV4-2 to TRBJ2-1; D is unclear. The CDR3 contains 14 residues. Germline loops: CDR1 LGHNA, CDR2 YNFKEQ. Trimming stripped 3 bases from V and 5 bases from J, with 11 bases between. CDR3 region: CASSQMDGDNEQFF. The CDR3 DNA follows: TGTGCCAGCAGCCAGATGGACGGCGACAATGAGCAGTTCTTC.

The rearrangement joins TRBV5-5 to TRBJ2-7, with TRBD2 matching over 9 bases. The CDR3 totals 16 residues. Trimming at V came to 1 base and at J to 4 bases, leaving 9 bases not matched to a gene. The germline gives CDR1 SGHKS, CDR2 YYEKEE (reference sequence). CDR3 amino acids: CASSLSASGAIYEQYV. The CDR3 bases are TGTGCCAGCAGCTTGTCGGCTAGCGGGGCTATATACGAGCAGTACGTC.

The chain has TRBV5-1 and TRBJ2-5; no reliable D call. This CDR3 has 16 amino acids. Per germline, CDR1 SGHRS and CDR2 YFSETQ. V was cut by 0 bases and J by 4 bases, with 16 bases left in between. The CDR3 coding sequence is TGCGCCAGCAGCTTGGTACGGAGCCAGAGTATAGAGACCCAGTACTTC. Protein sequence: CASSLVRSQSIETQYF. The entire variable domain, with the rest obtained from reference TRBV5-1 and TRBJ2-5, is as follows: KAGVTQTPRYLIKTRGQQVTLSCSPISGHRSVSWYQQTPGQGLQFLFEYFSETQRNKGNFPGRFSGRQFSNSRSEMNVSTLELGDSALYLCASSLVRSQSIETQYFGPGTRLLVL.

The V and J genes are TRBV4-1 and TRBJ2-1; the D is unclear. Germline CDR1 is MGHRA and CDR2 is YSYEKL. V lost 1 base and J lost 3, with 10 bases in between. This CDR3 contains 15 residues. The CDR3 bases are TGCGCCAGCAGCCAAGGGGCGCAGAACTACAATGAGCAGTTCTTC. This gives the protein CASSQGAQNYNEQFF.

The chain joins TRBV5-5 to TRBJ2-5; D call uncertain. The CDR3 covers 14 residues. Trimming removed 0 bases at V and 5 bases at J, with 11 bases between. CDR1 is SGHKS, CDR2 YYEKEE, per germline (reference sequence). The CDR3: CASSLGLPPETQYF. CDR3 DNA: TGTGCCAGCAGCTTGGGTCTGCCGCCGGAGACCCAGTACTTC.

This chain uses TRBV7-6 with TRBJ2-1; 8 bases agree with TRBD1. Trimming cost V 5 bases and J 7 bases; bases outside gene matches: 13. The CDR3 consists of 16 residues. Looked up from germline, CDR1 is SGHVS and CDR2 is FNYEAQ. The CDR3 protein is CASSHPRQGAWNEQFF. DNA of the CDR3: TGTGCCAGCAGCCACCCTCGGCAGGGGGCGTGGAATGAGCAGTTCTTC.

This chain connects TRBV21-1 to TRBJ1-1. TRBV21-1 is shown as a pseudogene. This CDR3 comprises 15 residues. The CDR3 spells CASSNLWKTNTEAFF. In DNA form, the CDR3 reads TGTGCCAGCAGCAATCTTTGGAAGACGAACACTGAAGCTTTCTTT.

J is TRBJ2-7 and V is TRBV6-1; D is tentatively TRBD1 or TRBD2 (5 bases each). The CDR3 spans 19 residues. Germline V gene data show CDR1 as MNHNS and CDR2 as SASEGT. V gave up 7 bases and J gave up 3 bases, with 31 bases separating them. The CDR3 is CASTPERSSWTRGYYEQYF. In DNA form, the CDR3 reads TGTGCCAGCACCCCCGAACGAAGTAGCTGGACACGGGGTTACTACGAGCAGTACTTC.

V and J are TRBV25-1 and TRBJ2-3; 14 nucleotides match TRBD2. The V gene's germline CDR1 is MGHDK and CDR2 SYGVNS. Trimming at V came to 3 bases and at J to 4 bases, leaving 6 bases not matched to a gene. This CDR3 is 17 amino acids long. The CDR3 nucleotides read TGTGCCAGCAGTGACACCGGGACTAGCGGGAGTGCAGATACGCAGTATTTT. The encoded protein is CASSDTGTSGSADTQYF.

This clonotype was recorded a few times. The genes are TRBV5-5 and TRBJ2-2, with D tentatively TRBD1 or TRBD2 (5 bases each). Germline V lookup: CDR1 SGHKS, CDR2 YYEKEE (reference sequence). The CDR3 loop spans 16 amino acids. V was trimmed by 0 bases and J by 5 bases, leaving 14 bases between them. CDR3 in DNA: TGTGCCAGCAGCTTGGCCTGGGACCCCGCGACCGGGGAGCTGTTTTTT. It encodes CASSLAWDPATGELFF. Based on the CDR3 plus reference TRBV5-5 and TRBJ2-2, the full variable domain is DAGVTQSPTHLIKTRGQQVTLRCSPISGHKSVSWYQQVLGQGPQFIFQYYEKEERGRGNFPDRFSARQFPNYSSELNVNALLLGDSALYLCASSLAWDPATGELFFGEGSRLTVL.

This chain links TRBV12-3 or TRBV12-4 with TRBJ1-1, with D tentatively TRBD1 (5 bases). The CDR3 sequence is 13 residues long. Between the trimmed V and J ends, which lost 4 bases and 3 bases, there was a span of 9 bases. CDR3 residues: CASSSGRYTEAFF. Written as DNA, the CDR3 is TGTGCCAGCAGTTCGGGACGGTACACTGAAGCTTTCTTT.

In its sample, this clonotype was seen a few times. The CDR3: CASTDVGQGPAEQYF. The CDR3 bases are TGTGCCAGCACCGATGTAGGGCAGGGCCCCGCGGAGCAGTACTTC. J is TRBJ2-7 and V is TRBV12-3 or TRBV12-4, with a possible D match to TRBD1 (5 bases). The CDR3 spans 15 residues. Trimming shortened V by 7 bases and J by 7 bases, and 23 bases separated the two germline ends.

J is TRBJ2-3 and V is TRBV10-3, with TRBD2 matching 9 bases. V was pared by 10 bases and J by 2 bases, with 7 bases of the junction left unmatched. The CDR3 loop spans 14 amino acids. The germline gives CDR1 ENHRY, CDR2 SYGVKD. This chain's CDR3 is CATVAGAATDTQYF. In nucleotides, the CDR3 is TGTGCCACCGTAGCGGGGGCCGCCACAGATACGCAGTATTTT.

This clonotype occurred a few times. The V call is TRBV12-3 or TRBV12-4, the J call TRBJ1-1, with TRBD1 matching over 8 bases. There are 14 residues in the CDR3. V lost 7 bases, J lost 3 bases, and 7 bases stayed unmatched. The CDR3 loop is CASTRQGYDTEAFF. CDR3 coding DNA: TGTGCCAGCACCAGACAGGGGTATGACACTGAAGCTTTCTTT.

V usage is TRBV11-2 and J usage is TRBJ2-1; D unclear. Germline lookup yields CDR1 SGHAT and CDR2 FQNNGV. The CDR3 is 13 amino acids. With 2 bases removed from V and 7 bases from J, the gap between germline ends came to 9 bases. The CDR3 bases are TGTGCCAGCAGCTTATCACCGCTTAATGAGCAGTTCTTC. Translating gives CASSLSPLNEQFF.

The chain joins TRBV5-5 to TRBJ1-5; unclear D gene. V gave up 2 bases and J gave up 1 base, with 7 bases separating them. This CDR3 is 14 amino acids long. Germline V gene lookup returns CDR1 SGHKS and CDR2 YYEKEE (reference sequence). DNA of the CDR3: TGTGCCAGCAGCTTCGAGGTGAGCAATCAGCCCCAGCATTTT. Its protein product is CASSFEVSNQPQHF.

This clonotype has a handful of counts. V is TRBV3-1 and J is TRBJ2-3, with D unresolved. The CDR3 spans 13 residues. V was clipped by 2 bases and J by 7 bases, with 10 bases between them. Germline V gives CDR1 LGHDT, CDR2 YNNKEL (reference sequence). Here the CDR3 reads CASSQNLGNTQYF. CDR3 nucleotide sequence: TGTGCCAGCAGCCAAAACCTCGGAAATACGCAGTATTTT.

The chain links TRBV11-1 to TRBJ2-1, with 9 bases matching TRBD1. Germline-derived CDR1 and CDR2 are SGHAT and FQDESV (reference sequence). Losses at the gene ends were 6 bases for V and 6 bases for J; bases not matched to a gene: 18. The CDR3 has 18 amino acids. In DNA, the CDR3 is TGTGCCAGCAGTCCTAGCCCCCGGGACAGGGACGTCGTCAATGAGCAGTTCTTC. Encoded protein: CASSPSPRDRDVVNEQFF.